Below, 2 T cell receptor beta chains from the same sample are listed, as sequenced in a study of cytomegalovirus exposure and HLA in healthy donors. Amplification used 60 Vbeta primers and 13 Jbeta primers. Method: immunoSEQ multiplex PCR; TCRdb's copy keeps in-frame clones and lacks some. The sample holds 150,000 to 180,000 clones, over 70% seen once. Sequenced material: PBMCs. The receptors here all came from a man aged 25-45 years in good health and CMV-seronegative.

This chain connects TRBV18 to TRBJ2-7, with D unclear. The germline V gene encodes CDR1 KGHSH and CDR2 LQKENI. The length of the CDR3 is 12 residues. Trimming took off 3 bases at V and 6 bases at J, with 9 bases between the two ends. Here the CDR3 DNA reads TGTGCCAGCTCACCCGGTCGCTCCGAGCAGTACTTC. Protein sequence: CASSPGRSEQYF.

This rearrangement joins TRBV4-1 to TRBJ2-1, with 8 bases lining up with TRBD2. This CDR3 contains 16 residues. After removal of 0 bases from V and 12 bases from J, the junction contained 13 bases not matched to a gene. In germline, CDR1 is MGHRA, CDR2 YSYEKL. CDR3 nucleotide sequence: TGCGCCAGCAGCCAAGACCCAGCGGGGGTCCTCCTTGCGCAGTTCTTC. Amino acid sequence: CASSQDPAGVLLAQFF.